This record covers a single T cell receptor (beta chain). The target antigen is unknown. The sample is drawn from a study of graft-versus-host responses after intestinal transplantation. Study-wide context: Transplant types were multivisceral, liver-intestinal, or isolated intestinal. Once they had received anti-thymocyte globulin induction, all recipients took tacrolimus and steroids for approximately three years.

V lost 3 bases to trimming and J lost 11 bases, with 15 bases between them. CDR3 length: 13 amino acids. Germline-derived CDR1 and CDR2 are SGDLS and YYNGEE. Notes on the study in general: Early declines in HvG clones that occurred post-transplant were associated with peak circulating GvH clone levels. Recipient-marrow GvH clones were detected, some having first appeared in ileum or blood.

Data came from immunoSEQ multiplex PCR; TCRdb stores just in-frame clones and leaves some out. The sample has approximately 16,000 clones, 82% seen once. Intraepithelial and lamina propria lymphocytes were freed from processed graft tissue. The sequence came from a human patient who received an intestinal transplant, so some T cells may come from the graft donor. Specimen: ileum tissue, collected 17 days after transplant. The rearrangement uses TRBV9 and TRBJ2-1, with TRBD2 as a possible D gene (6 bases). The CDR3: CASSARLSGQQFF. The CDR3 DNA reads as TGTGCCAGCAGCGCGAGACTGAGCGGGCAGCAGTTCTTC.